The rows below give T cell receptor beta chains drawn from one sample of a study of blood T cell repertoires in COVID-19. The assay was immunoSEQ multiplex PCR, and TCRdb's table has in-frame clones only and misses some. The sample includes 200,000 to 250,000 clones, about 90% of them seen just once. The sample comprised peripheral blood. The receptors stem from a man aged 18 to 35 with active or convalescent COVID-19. CDR3s include the opening cysteine and the closing phenylalanine or tryptophan. D genes are given only for firm matches.

TRBJ1-2 TRBV28 TRBD1 CASSPGTVGYGYTF
TRBJ1-5 TRBV19 NA CASSIVSGKLGNQPQHF
TRBJ1-2 TRBV5-4 NA CASSLVRDYGYTF
TRBJ2-1 TRBV19 TRBD2 CASSMIFPAGVGGEQFF
TRBJ1-2 TRBV29-1 TRBD1 CSVEAGTGYGYTF
TRBJ1-1 TRBV9 TRBD1 CASSQGASGAEAFF
TRBJ2-2 TRBV6-2/TRBV6-3 NA CASSSQTRFKNTGELFF
TRBJ1-1 TRBV4-1 NA CASSQRRSDTEAFF
TRBJ2-3 TRBV5-1 TRBD2 CASSDTAGADTQYF
TRBJ1-5 TRBV4-3 NA CASSQDLDQPQHF